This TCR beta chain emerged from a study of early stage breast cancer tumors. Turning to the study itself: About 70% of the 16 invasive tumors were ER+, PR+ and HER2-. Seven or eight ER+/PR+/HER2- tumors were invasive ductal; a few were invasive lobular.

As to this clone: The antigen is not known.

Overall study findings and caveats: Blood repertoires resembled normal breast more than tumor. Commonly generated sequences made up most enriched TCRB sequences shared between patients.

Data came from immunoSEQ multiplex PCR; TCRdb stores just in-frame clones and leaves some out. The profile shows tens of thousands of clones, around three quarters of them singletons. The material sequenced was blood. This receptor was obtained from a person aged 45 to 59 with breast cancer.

The CDR3 bases are TGTGCCAGCAGTGGTAGCGGGAGGTCCCCCCGTAGCACAGATACGCAGTATTTT. Protein: CASSGSGRSPRSTDTQYF. J is TRBJ2-3 and V is TRBV6-1; the match to TRBD2 covers 10 bases. The CDR3 is made up of 18 amino acids. The V gene end was trimmed by 4 bases and the J gene end by 0 bases; junction bases not matched to a gene: 10. Germline assignment: CDR1 MNHNS and CDR2 SASEGT.